Here is one TCR beta chain with its context. This sample was included in a study of tumor T cells in aggressive B-cell lymphoma. CDR1 is MNHEY, CDR2 SMNVEV, per germline (reference sequence). The CDR3 extends over 17 amino acids. The germline V and J ends were trimmed by 5 bases and 2 bases, with 22 bases remaining between them. Repertoires were generated with immunoSEQ multiplex PCR, while TCRdb's copy carries only in-frame clones and drops some. The sample carries under 10,000 clones, about 83% recorded once. The chain joins TRBV27 to TRBJ2-7; possible D gene TRBD2, 6 bases. This TCR was sampled from an adult with diffuse large B cell lymphoma. The sequenced sample was tumor tissue. This CDR3 reads CASSPLGRGGLAYEQYF. The CDR3 coding sequence is TGTGCCAGCAGTCCCCTGGGTCGGGGAGGCTTAGCCTACGAGCAGTACTTC.